Presented here are 21 T cell receptor beta chains from one specimen sequenced in a study of T cells after yellow fever vaccination. One entry per CDR3 protein, called by TCRdb with MiXCR from the 5' RACE reads. The table has 150,000 or so distinct CDR3 sequences, over 7% seen once. The sample in question was CD8+ T cells sorted from PBMCs, obtained 45 days after the yellow fever booster vaccination. All receptors derive from a man aged 18 to 30 who received the YFV17D yellow fever vaccine.

Many counts were recorded for this clonotype. This chain joins TRBV4-3 and TRBJ2-1; TRBD1 matches 8 bases. The CDR3 runs 15 residues. The V gene's germline CDR1 is LGHNA and CDR2 YSLEER. J was trimmed by 5 bases and V by 0 bases; bases with no gene match: 3. CDR3 bases: TGCGCCAGCAGCCAAGACGGGACAGGAAACAATGAGCAGTTCTTC. It specifies CASSQDGTGNNEQFF.

This chain joins TRBV30 and TRBJ2-7; possible D gene TRBD2, 6 bases. The germline gives CDR1 GTSNPN, CDR2 SVGIG (reference sequence). The CDR3 extends over 12 amino acids. V lost 4 bases and J lost 1, with 8 bases in between. The CDR3 bases are TGTGCCTGGAATGGGGGGTCCTACGAGCAGTACTTC. Amino acid sequence: CAWNGGSYEQYF.

The rearrangement uses TRBV4-1 and TRBJ2-1; 12 nucleotides agree with TRBD2. The CDR3 runs to 16 residues. Germline CDR1 and CDR2: MGHRA and YSYEKL. With 0 bases clipped from V and 8 bases from J, the junction kept 5 bases outside the gene matches. The CDR3 protein is CASSQEASGGADEQFF. CDR3 bases: TGCGCCAGCAGCCAAGAGGCTAGCGGGGGGGCCGATGAGCAGTTCTTC.

The CDR3 nucleotides are TGTGCCAGCAGTTTCCAGGCCCGAAGGCCACAAGAGACCCAGTACTTC. Protein product: CASSFQARRPQETQYF. The V call is TRBV6-5, the J call TRBJ2-5; D gene uncertain. The V gene's germline CDR1 is MNHEY and CDR2 SVGAGI. The ends were cut back, 4 bases at V and 2 bases at J, with 17 bases in the middle. The CDR3 spans 16 residues.

The chain is built from TRBV9 and TRBJ2-1; D possibly corresponds to TRBD2 (6 bases). Trimming shortened V by 7 bases and J by 5 bases, and 10 bases separated the two germline ends. The CDR3 loop spans 12 amino acids. Germline V gene data show CDR1 as SGDLS and CDR2 as YYNGEE. DNA for the CDR3: TGTGCCAGCGGGAGACTAGACAATGAGCAGTTCTTC. Amino acids: CASGRLDNEQFF.

The chain combines TRBV9 with TRBJ2-6, with TRBD1 as a possible D gene (6 bases). CDR3 length equals 17 residues. Germline V gene data show CDR1 as SGDLS and CDR2 as YYNGEE. V was cut by 4 bases and J by 4 bases, with 18 bases left in between. The CDR3 DNA is TGTGCCAGCAGCCCGTGGACCGGGACAACGGGGGCCAACGTCCTGACTTTC. Translation: CASSPWTGTTGANVLTF.

The V gene is TRBV2, the J gene TRBJ2-2; maybe TRBD2 (6 bases). The CDR3 has 14 residues. CDR1 and CDR2 (germline): SNHLY, FYNNEI. The V and J ends lost 7 bases and 5 bases respectively, with 14 bases between them. CDR3 coding DNA: TGTGCCAGCACGGAGGGGCTCTTGACCGGGGAGCTGTTTTTT. Its translation is CASTEGLLTGELFF. Looking up the rest from reference TRBV2 and TRBJ2-2 gives the full variable domain: EPEVTQTPSHQVTQMGQEVILRCVPISNHLYFYWYRQILGQKVEFLVSFYNNEISEKSEIFDDQFSVERPDGSNFTLKIRSTKLEDSAMYFCASTEGLLTGELFFGEGSRLTVL.

This clonotype showed up many times. The chain couples TRBV28 to TRBJ1-2, with 7 bases aligning to TRBD1. Germline assignment: CDR1 MDHEN and CDR2 SYDVKM. The ends lost 7 bases at V and 4 bases at J; junction bases unmatched: 6. CDR3 length: 13 residues. The CDR3 region is CASTPTGTYGYTF. In DNA form, the CDR3 reads TGTGCCAGCACTCCGACAGGGACCTATGGCTACACCTTC.

This clonotype was counted ten times or more. The genes are TRBV7-8 and TRBJ2-7; D gene unclear. With 5 bases removed from V and 0 bases from J, the gap between germline ends came to 8 bases. The CDR3 extends over 13 amino acids. Per germline, CDR1 SGHVS and CDR2 FQNEAQ. CDR3 residues: CASSPRSSYEQYF. CDR3 in DNA: TGTGCCAGCAGCCCTCGGAGCTCCTACGAGCAGTACTTC.

The rearrangement links TRBV21-1 to TRBJ1-1. TRBV21-1 represents a pseudogene. CDR3 length: 11 amino acids. The CDR3 DNA reads as TGTGCCAGCACCCGTTGGACTGAAGCTTTCTTT. It yields the protein CASTRWTEAFF.

Only a few counts were recorded for this clonotype. The rearrangement joins TRBV19 to TRBJ1-5; 9 positions match TRBD1. This CDR3 is built from 14 residues. Trimming cost V 3 bases and J 6 bases; bases outside gene matches: 3. In germline, CDR1 is LNHDA, CDR2 SQIVND (reference sequence). The CDR3 DNA follows: TGTGCCAGTAGTATGGGACAGGGCCCTCAGCCCCAGCATTTT. Translated: CASSMGQGPQPQHF.

The J gene is TRBJ1-4, the V gene TRBV4-2; tentatively, D is TRBD1 (6 bases). The CDR3 is made up of 16 amino acids. The germline V gene encodes CDR1 LGHNA and CDR2 YNFKEQ. V was cut by 3 bases and J by 5 bases, with 16 bases left in between. The CDR3 nucleotides read TGTGCCAGCAGCCAGGAGAGGGGGACACGGAATGAAAAACTGTTTTTT. It specifies CASSQERGTRNEKLFF.

The chain recombines TRBV11-2 with TRBJ1-6, with D perhaps TRBD1 (5 bases). V dropped 4 bases and J dropped 9 bases, with 13 bases sitting between them. In germline, CDR1 is SGHAT, CDR2 FQNNGV. The CDR3 is made up of 14 amino acids. As DNA, the CDR3 is TGTGCCAGCAGCTCAAGGACTGGGGGTTCACCCCTCCACTTT. Translation: CASSSRTGGSPLHF.

This chain joins TRBV5-1 and TRBJ2-3; TRBD2 matches at 10 bases. Germline V lookup: CDR1 SGHRS, CDR2 YFSETQ. V trimming: 4 bases; J trimming: 4 bases; junction bases outside the gene matches: 12. The length of the CDR3 is 17 residues. CDR3 nucleotide sequence: TGCGCCAGCAGCAGAGCGGGGGGGGCTAAGGTGGCAGATACGCAGTATTTT. Protein: CASSRAGGAKVADTQYF.

CDR3 nucleotide sequence: TGTGCCAGCAGCTCCTGGGATGGGGCCACTGAAGCTTTCTTT. Protein sequence: CASSSWDGATEAFF. This chain uses TRBV7-3 with TRBJ1-1; D is possibly TRBD1 (5 bases). The CDR3 loop spans 14 amino acids. Germline V lookup: CDR1 SGHTA, CDR2 FQGTGA. The V gene lost 4 bases and the J gene lost 4 bases, with 13 bases spanning the gap.

This clonotype was observed many times. This chain uses TRBV4-1 with TRBJ1-1; D may be TRBD1 (5 bases). Trimming shortened V by 3 bases and J by 4 bases, and 9 bases separated the two germline ends. Germline V gives CDR1 MGHRA, CDR2 YSYEKL. The CDR3 loop spans 13 amino acids. CDR3 nucleotide sequence: TGCGCCAGCAGCCACCCTGGGGGCACTGAAGCTTTCTTT. It encodes CASSHPGGTEAFF.

This clonotype was seen more than once but under ten times. V and J are TRBV6-1 and TRBJ2-3; 9 bases are a match to TRBD2. Germline V gene sequence: CDR1 MNHNS, CDR2 SASEGT. This CDR3 spans 16 amino acids. The V gene end was trimmed by 1 base and the J gene end by 4 bases; junction bases not matched to a gene: 6. This CDR3 reads CASSEGSGGGADTQYF. The CDR3 nucleotides read TGTGCCAGCAGTGAAGGTAGCGGGGGAGGGGCAGATACGCAGTATTTT.

This clonotype was detected a few times. The DNA for the CDR3 is TGTGCCAGCAGCTTAGTCGGCGGAGTCGGGGCAGGATACACCTTC. Amino acids: CASSLVGGVGAGYTF. V usage is TRBV7-6 and J usage is TRBJ1-2; a possible D gene is TRBD1 (5 bases). Trimming cost V 1 base and J 11 bases, with 20 bases left between them. Germline-derived CDR1 and CDR2 are SGHVS and FNYEAQ. This CDR3 is 15 amino acids long.

The gene calls are TRBV6-2 or TRBV6-3 and TRBJ2-1, with D hard to call. V lost 2 bases and J lost 4, with 12 bases in between. The germline V gene encodes CDR1 MNHEY and CDR2 SVGEGT. The CDR3 has 15 amino acids. CDR3 sequence: CASSYPDRGYNEQFF. CDR3 sequence (DNA): TGTGCCAGCAGTTACCCCGATAGAGGATACAATGAGCAGTTCTTC.

This clonotype was seen only a few times. The chain uses TRBV6-6 and TRBJ2-5; 7 positions agree with TRBD2. The CDR3 spans 15 residues. The junction had 8 bases not matched to a gene; V was cut back by 5 bases and J by 2 bases. Per germline, CDR1 MNHNY and CDR2 SVGAGI (reference sequence). The CDR3 DNA is TGTGCCAGCAGTCTCCCAAGGACTAGGCAAGAGACCCAGTACTTC. As protein: CASSLPRTRQETQYF.

Many counts were recorded for this clonotype. CDR3 bases: TGCGCCAGCAGCCAGGAAACAGGGAACTATGGCTACACCTTC. Its translation is CASSQETGNYGYTF. The chain recombines TRBV4-1 with TRBJ1-2; D is possibly TRBD1 (6 bases). CDR3 length: 14 residues. V dropped 3 bases and J dropped 2 bases, with 10 bases sitting between them. Per germline, CDR1 MGHRA and CDR2 YSYEKL.